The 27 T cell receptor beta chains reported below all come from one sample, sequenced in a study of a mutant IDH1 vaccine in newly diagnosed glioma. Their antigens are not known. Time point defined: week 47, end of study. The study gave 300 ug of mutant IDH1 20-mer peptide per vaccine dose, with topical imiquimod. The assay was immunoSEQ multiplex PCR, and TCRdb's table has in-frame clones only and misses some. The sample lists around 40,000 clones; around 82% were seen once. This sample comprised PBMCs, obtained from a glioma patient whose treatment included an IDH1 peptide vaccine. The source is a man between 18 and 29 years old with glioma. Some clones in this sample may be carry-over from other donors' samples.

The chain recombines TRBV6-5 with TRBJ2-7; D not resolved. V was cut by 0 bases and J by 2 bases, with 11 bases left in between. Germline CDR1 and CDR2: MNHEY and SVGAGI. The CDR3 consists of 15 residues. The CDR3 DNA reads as TGTGCCAGCAGTTACTCGCCGACTGCCCCCTACGAGCAGTACTTC. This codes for CASSYSPTAPYEQYF.

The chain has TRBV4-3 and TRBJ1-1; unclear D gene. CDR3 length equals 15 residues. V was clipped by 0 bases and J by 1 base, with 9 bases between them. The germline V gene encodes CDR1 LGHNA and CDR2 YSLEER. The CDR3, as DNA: TGCGCCAGCAGCCAAGAAGGACGGGAGAACACTGAAGCTTTCTTT. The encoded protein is CASSQEGRENTEAFF.

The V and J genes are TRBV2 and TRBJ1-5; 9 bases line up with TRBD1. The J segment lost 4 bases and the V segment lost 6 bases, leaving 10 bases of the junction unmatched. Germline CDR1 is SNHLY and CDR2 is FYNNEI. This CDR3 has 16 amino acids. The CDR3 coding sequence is TGTGCCAGCAGACCGGGACAGGGATTGGGGAATCAGCCCCAGCATTTT. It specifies CASRPGQGLGNQPQHF.

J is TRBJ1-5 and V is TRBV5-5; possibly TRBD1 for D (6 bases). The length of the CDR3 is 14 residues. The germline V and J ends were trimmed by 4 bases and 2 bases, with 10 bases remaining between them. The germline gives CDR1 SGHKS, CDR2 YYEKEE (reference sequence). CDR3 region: CASSPRTGNQPQHF. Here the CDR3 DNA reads TGTGCCAGCAGCCCTCGGACAGGCAATCAGCCCCAGCATTTT.

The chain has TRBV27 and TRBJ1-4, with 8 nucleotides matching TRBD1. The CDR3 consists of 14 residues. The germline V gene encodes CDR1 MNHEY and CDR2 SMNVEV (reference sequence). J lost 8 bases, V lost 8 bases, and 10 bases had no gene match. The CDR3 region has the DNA TGTGCCAGCTCTCACGGGACAGGACGAGAAAAACTGTTTTTT. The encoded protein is CASSHGTGREKLFF.

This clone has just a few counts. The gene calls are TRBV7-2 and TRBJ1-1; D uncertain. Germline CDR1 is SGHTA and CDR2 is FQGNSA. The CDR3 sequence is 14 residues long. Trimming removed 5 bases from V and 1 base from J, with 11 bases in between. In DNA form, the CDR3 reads TGTGCCAGCAGCATTACCTCAAGGAACACTGAAGCTTTCTTT. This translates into CASSITSRNTEAFF.

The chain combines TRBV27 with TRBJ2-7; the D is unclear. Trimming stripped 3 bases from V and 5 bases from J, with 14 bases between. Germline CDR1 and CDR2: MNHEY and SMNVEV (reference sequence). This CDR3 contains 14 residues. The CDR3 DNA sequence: TGTGCCAGCAGTTTTAGGTATGGCTTCAACGAGCAGTACTTC. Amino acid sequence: CASSFRYGFNEQYF.

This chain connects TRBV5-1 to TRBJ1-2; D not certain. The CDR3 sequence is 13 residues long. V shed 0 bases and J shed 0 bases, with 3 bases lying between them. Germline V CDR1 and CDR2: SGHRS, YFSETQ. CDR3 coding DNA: TGCGCCAGCAGCTTGGGTTCTAACTATGGCTACACCTTC. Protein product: CASSLGSNYGYTF.

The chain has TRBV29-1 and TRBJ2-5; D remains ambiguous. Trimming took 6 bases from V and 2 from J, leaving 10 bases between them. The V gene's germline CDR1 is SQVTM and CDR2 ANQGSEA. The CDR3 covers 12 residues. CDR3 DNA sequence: TGCAGCGTGACTCGGAATCAAGAGACCCAGTACTTC. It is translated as CSVTRNQETQYF.

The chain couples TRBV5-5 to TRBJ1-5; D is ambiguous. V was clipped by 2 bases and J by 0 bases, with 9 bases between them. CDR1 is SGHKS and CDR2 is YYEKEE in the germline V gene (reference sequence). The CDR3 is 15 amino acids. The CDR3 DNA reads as TGTGCCAGCAGCTTTCATCCAGATAGCAATCAGCCCCAGCATTTT. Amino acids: CASSFHPDSNQPQHF.

Here the CDR3 reads CASRKQGTTYEQYF. The CDR3 DNA reads TGTGCCAGCAGGAAACAGGGGACGACTTACGAGCAGTACTTC. J is TRBJ2-7 and V is TRBV6-1; 7 nucleotides align to TRBD1. This CDR3 has 14 amino acids. Per germline, CDR1 MNHNS and CDR2 SASEGT. V lost 6 bases to trimming and J lost 4 bases; unmatched junction nucleotides: 9.

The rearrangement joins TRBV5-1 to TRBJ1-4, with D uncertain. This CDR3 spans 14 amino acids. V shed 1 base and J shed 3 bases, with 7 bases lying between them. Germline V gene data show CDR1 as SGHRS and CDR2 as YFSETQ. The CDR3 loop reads CASSLLAANEKLFF. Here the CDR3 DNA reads TGCGCCAGCAGCTTGCTGGCAGCTAATGAAAAACTGTTTTTT.

The CDR3 here is CSVARFLQGTGEKLFF. In DNA form, the CDR3 reads TGCAGCGTTGCTCGGTTCTTACAGGGGACGGGTGAAAAACTGTTTTTT. The V gene is TRBV29-1, the J gene TRBJ1-4, with 7 bases fitting TRBD1. Germline lookup yields CDR1 SQVTM and CDR2 ANQGSEA. Germline trimming cut 4 bases from V and 7 bases from J; bases unmatched to any gene: 15. CDR3 size: 16 residues.

The CDR3 spells CASRDGDNQPQHF. CDR3 sequence (DNA): TGCGCCAGCAGGGACGGCGACAATCAGCCCCAGCATTTT. The chain uses TRBV5-1 and TRBJ1-5; D call uncertain. Germline CDR1 is SGHRS and CDR2 is YFSETQ. The CDR3 extends over 13 amino acids. Trimming cost V 5 bases and J 3 bases, with 9 bases left between them.

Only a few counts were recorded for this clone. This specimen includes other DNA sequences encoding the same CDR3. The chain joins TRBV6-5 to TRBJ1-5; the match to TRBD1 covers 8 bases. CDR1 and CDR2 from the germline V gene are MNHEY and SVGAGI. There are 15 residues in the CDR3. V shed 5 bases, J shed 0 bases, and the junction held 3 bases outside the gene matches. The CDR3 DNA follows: TGTGCCAGCAGTCGAGACAGGGGTAGCAATCAGCCCCAGCATTTT. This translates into CASSRDRGSNQPQHF.

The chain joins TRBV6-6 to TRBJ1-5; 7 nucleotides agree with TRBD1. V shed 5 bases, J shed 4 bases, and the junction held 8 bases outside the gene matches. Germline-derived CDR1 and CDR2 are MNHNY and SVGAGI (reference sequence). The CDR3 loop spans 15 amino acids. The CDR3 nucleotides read TGTGCCAGCAGTACAGACAGGGCCCGGAATCAGCCCCAGCATTTT. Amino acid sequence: CASSTDRARNQPQHF.

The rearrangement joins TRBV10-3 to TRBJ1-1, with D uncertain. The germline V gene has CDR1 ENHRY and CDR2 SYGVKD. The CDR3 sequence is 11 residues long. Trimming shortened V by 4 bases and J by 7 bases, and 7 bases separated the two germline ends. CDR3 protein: CAISVMGEAFF. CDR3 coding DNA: TGTGCCATCAGTGTTATGGGTGAAGCTTTCTTT.

The CDR3 loop reads CASSLADRATYEQYF. DNA of the CDR3: TGTGCCAGCAGCTTAGCGGACAGGGCAACCTACGAGCAGTACTTC. This chain uses TRBV7-9 with TRBJ2-7; 8 positions agree with TRBD1. Unmatched junction bases numbered 3, after V lost 0 bases and J lost 2 bases. Germline CDR1 is SEHNR and CDR2 is FQNEAQ (reference sequence). This CDR3 spans 15 amino acids.

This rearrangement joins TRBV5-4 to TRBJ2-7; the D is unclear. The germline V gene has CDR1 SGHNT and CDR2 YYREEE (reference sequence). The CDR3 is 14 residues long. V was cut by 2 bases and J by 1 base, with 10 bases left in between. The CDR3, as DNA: TGTGCCAGCAGCTTCTACGGTGGGTCCTACGAGCAGTACTTC. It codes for CASSFYGGSYEQYF.

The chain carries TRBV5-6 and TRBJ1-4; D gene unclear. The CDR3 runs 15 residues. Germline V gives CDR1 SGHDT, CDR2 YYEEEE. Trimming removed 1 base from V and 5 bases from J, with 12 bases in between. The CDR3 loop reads CASSLRDSSNEKLFF. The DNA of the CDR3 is TGTGCCAGCAGCTTGAGGGATAGTTCGAATGAAAAACTGTTTTTT.

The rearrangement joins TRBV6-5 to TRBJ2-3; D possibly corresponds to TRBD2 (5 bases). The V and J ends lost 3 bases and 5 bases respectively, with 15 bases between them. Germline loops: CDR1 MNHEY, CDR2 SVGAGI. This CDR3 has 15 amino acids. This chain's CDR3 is CASSYDYTREDTQYF. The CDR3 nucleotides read TGTGCCAGCAGTTATGATTACACTCGGGAAGATACGCAGTATTTT.

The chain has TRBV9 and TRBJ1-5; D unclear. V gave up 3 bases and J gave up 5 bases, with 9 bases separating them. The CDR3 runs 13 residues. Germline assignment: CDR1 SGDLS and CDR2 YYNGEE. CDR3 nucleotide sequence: TGTGCCAGCAGCGGCAACGGGGATCAGCCCCAGCATTTT. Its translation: CASSGNGDQPQHF.

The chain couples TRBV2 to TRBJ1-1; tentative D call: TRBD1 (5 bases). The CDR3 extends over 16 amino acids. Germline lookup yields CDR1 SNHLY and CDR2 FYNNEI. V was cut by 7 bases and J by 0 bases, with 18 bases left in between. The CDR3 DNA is TGTGCCAGCACTGGACAACTTGGCGGCGTGAACACTGAAGCTTTCTTT. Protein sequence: CASTGQLGGVNTEAFF.

This CDR3 is CASSSGLSSYNSPLHF. DNA of the CDR3: TGCGCCAGCAGCTCAGGACTCAGCTCCTATAATTCACCCCTCCACTTT. This chain connects TRBV5-1 to TRBJ1-6, with D hard to call. The V end lost 3 bases, the J end lost 0 bases, and 10 bases lay between the germline ends. The CDR3 length is 16 residues. Looked up from germline, CDR1 is SGHRS and CDR2 is YFSETQ.

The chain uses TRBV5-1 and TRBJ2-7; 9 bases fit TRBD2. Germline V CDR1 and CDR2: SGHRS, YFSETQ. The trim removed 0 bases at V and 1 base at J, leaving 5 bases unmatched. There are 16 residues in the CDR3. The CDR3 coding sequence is TGCGCCAGCAGCTTGGGGGTGACTAGCGGATCCTACGAGCAGTACTTC. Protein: CASSLGVTSGSYEQYF.

DNA of the CDR3: TGTGCCAGCAGCCGACGCAGCACGAACACCGGGGAGCTGTTTTTT. Residues: CASSRRSTNTGELFF. The chain recombines TRBV7-9 with TRBJ2-2, with no clear D. This CDR3 has 15 amino acids. V gave up 5 bases and J gave up 0 bases, with 10 bases separating them. Germline lookup yields CDR1 SEHNR and CDR2 FQNEAQ (reference sequence).

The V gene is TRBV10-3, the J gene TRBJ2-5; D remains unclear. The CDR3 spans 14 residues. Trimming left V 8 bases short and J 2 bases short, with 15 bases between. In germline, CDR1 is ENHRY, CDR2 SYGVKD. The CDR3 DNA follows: TGTGCCATCGGCCTCCCCTCCCCACAAGAGACCCAGTACTTC. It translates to CAIGLPSPQETQYF.